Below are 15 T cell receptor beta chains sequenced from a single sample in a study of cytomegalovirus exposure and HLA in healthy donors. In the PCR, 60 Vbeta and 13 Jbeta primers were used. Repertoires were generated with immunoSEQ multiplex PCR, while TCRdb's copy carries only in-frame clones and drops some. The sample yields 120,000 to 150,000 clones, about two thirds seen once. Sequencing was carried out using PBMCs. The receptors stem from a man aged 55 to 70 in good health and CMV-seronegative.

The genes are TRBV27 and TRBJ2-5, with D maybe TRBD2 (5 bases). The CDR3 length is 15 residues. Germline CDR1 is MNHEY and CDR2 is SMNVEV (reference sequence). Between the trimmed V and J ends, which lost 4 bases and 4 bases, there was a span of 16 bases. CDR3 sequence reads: CASSSSPGLVETQYF. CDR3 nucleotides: TGTGCCAGCAGTTCATCGCCCGGACTGGTAGAGACCCAGTACTTC.

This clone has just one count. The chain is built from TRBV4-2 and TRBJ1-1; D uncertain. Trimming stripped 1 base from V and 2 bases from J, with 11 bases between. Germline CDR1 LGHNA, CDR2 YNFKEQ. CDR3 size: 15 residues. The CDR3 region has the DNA TGTGCCAGCAGCCAAGGAGGCAGCTCTAACACTGAAGCTTTCTTT. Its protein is CASSQGGSSNTEAFF.

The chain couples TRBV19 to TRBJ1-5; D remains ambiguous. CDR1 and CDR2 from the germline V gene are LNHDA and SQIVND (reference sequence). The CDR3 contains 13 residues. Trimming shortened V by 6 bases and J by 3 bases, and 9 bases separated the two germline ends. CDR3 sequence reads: CASSGYDNQPQHF. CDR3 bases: TGTGCCAGTAGCGGGTACGACAATCAGCCCCAGCATTTT.

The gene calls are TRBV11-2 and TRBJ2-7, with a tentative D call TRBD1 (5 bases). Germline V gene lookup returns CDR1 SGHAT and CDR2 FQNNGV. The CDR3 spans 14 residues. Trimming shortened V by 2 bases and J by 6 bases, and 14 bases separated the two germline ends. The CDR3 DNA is TGTGCCAGCAGCTTACCGTTAAGGGGTCCCGAGCAGTACTTC. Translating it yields CASSLPLRGPEQYF.

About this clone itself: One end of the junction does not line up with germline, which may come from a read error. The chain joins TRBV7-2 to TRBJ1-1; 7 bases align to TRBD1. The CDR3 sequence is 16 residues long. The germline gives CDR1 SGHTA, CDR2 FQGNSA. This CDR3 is CASSLEGQSLNTEAFF. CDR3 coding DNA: TGTGCCAGCAGTTTAGAGGGACAGTCCCTCAACACTGAAGCTTTCTTT.

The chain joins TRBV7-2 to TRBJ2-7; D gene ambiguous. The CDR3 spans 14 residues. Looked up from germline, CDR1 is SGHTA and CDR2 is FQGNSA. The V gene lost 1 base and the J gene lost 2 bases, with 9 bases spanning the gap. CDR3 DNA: TGTGCCAGCAGCTTAGATACTTCCACCTACGAGCAGTACTTC. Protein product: CASSLDTSTYEQYF. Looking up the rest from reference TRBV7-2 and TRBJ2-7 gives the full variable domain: GAGVSQSPSNKVTEKGKDVELRCDPISGHTALYWYRQSLGQGLEFLIYFQGNSAPDKSGLPSDRFSAERTGGSVSTLTIQRTQQEDSAVYLCASSLDTSTYEQYFGPGTRLTVT.

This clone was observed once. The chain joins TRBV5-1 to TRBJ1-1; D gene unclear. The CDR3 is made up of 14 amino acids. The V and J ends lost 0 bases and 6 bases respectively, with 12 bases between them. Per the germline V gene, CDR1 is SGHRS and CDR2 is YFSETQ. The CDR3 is CASSLDPGIAEAFF. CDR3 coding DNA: TGCGCCAGCAGCTTGGATCCGGGGATCGCTGAAGCTTTCTTT.

The CDR3 is CASRTGQGSSPLHF. Here the CDR3 DNA reads TGTGCCAGCCGAACTGGACAGGGATCTTCACCCCTCCACTTT. The gene calls are TRBV27 and TRBJ1-6; 8 nucleotides line up with TRBD1. This CDR3 is 14 amino acids long. Germline V gene lookup returns CDR1 MNHEY and CDR2 SMNVEV (reference sequence). Trimming removed 8 bases from V and 9 bases from J; junction bases left unmatched: 9.

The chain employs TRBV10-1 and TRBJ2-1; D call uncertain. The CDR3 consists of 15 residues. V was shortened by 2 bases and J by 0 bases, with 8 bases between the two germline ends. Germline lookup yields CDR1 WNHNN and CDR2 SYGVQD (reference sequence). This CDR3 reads CASSEVGSSYNEQFF. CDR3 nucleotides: TGCGCCAGCAGTGAGGTGGGCAGCTCCTACAATGAGCAGTTCTTC.

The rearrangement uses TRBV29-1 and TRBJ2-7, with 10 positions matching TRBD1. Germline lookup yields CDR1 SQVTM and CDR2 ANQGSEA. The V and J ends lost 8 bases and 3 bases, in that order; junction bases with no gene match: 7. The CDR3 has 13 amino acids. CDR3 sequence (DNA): TGCAGCTTTACCGGGACAGGGGTCTACGAGCAGTACTTC. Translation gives CSFTGTGVYEQYF.

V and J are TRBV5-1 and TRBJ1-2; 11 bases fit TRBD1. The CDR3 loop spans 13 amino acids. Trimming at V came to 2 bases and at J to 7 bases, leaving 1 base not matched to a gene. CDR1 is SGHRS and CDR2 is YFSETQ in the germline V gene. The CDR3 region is CASSLGTGGGYTF. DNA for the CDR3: TGCGCCAGCAGCTTAGGGACAGGGGGTGGCTACACCTTC.

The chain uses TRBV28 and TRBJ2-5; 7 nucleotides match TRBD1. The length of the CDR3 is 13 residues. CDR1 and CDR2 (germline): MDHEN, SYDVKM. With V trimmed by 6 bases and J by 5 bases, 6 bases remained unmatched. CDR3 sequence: CASRKRGPETQYF. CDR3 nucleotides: TGTGCCAGCAGAAAAAGGGGGCCGGAGACCCAGTACTTC.

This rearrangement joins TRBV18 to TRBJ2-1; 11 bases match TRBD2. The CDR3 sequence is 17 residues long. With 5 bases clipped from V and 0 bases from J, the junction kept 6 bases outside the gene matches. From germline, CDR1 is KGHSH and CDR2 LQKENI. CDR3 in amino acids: CASSGLAGLSSYNEQFF. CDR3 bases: TGTGCCAGCTCAGGACTAGCGGGCCTTAGCTCCTACAATGAGCAGTTCTTC.

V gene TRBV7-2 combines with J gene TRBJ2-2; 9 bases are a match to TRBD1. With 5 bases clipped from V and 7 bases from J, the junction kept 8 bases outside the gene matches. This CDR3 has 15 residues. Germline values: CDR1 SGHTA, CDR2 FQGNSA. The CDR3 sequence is CASSHTGGDGGELFF. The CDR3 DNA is TGTGCCAGCAGCCACACAGGGGGCGACGGCGGGGAGCTGTTTTTT. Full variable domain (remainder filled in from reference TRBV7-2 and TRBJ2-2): GAGVSQSPSNKVTEKGKDVELRCDPISGHTALYWYRQSLGQGLEFLIYFQGNSAPDKSGLPSDRFSAERTGGSVSTLTIQRTQQEDSAVYLCASSHTGGDGGELFFGEGSRLTVL.

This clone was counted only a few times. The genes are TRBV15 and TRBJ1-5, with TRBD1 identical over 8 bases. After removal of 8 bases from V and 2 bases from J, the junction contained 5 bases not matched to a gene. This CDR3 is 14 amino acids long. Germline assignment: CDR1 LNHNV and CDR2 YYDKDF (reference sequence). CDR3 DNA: TGTGCCACCCTTCAGGGGGCCGGCAATCAGCCCCAGCATTTT. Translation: CATLQGAGNQPQHF.